This T cell receptor beta chain was sequenced for a study of monozygotic twins with inflammatory bowel disease. General study results and limits: The study found lower TCRbeta diversity (inverse Simpson) in IBD patients than in healthy co-twins. IBD patients shared fewer clonotypes with other individuals than healthy twins, especially patients with disease activity signs.

To note about this clonotype: Its antigen is not known.

Germline CDR1 is SGHRS and CDR2 is YFSETQ. The CDR3 has 15 amino acids. Someone took a 2.5 ml blood sample from each of the donors. Researchers put TCRalpha and TCRbeta cDNA through two nested PCRs lasting 16 and 9 cycles. TCRdb reanalyzed the 5' RACE reads, giving one entry per CDR3 protein sequence and no DNA. This repertoire includes around 370,000 distinct CDR3 sequences. Material for sequencing was blood. The chain has TRBV5-1 and TRBJ2-3; TCRdb proposes TRBD1, but this gene call is untestable without DNA. The source of this sequence is a human donor with ulcerative colitis or Crohn's disease, or a healthy co-twin of an affected twin (not recorded which). The CDR3 here is CASSLDRGPTDTQYF.